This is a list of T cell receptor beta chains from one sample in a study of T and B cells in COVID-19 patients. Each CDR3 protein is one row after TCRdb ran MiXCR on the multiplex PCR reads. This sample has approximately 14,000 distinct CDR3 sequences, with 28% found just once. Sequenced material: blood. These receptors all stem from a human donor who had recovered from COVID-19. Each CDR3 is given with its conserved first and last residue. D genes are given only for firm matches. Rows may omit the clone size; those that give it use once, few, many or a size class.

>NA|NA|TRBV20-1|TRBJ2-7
TGCAGTGCTAGGGGGAATCAGGGAATCTACGAGCAGTACTTC
CSARGNQGIYEQYF
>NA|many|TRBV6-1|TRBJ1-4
TGTGCCAGCAACGCGGACTATAATGGACCAACTAATGAAAAACTGTTTTTT
CASNADYNGPTNEKLFF
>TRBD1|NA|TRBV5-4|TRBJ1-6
TGTGCCAGCAGCAGAATGACAGGGAGCCCCTATAATTCACCCCTCCACTTT
CASSRMTGSPYNSPLHF
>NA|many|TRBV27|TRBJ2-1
TGTGCCAGCAGTTACGTAGCGGATAGCTCCTACAATGAGCAGTTCTTC
CASSYVADSSYNEQFF
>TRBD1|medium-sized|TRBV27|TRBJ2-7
TGTGCCAGCAGTTTGACCGGGACAGGGGCCTACGAGCAGTACTTC
CASSLTGTGAYEQYF
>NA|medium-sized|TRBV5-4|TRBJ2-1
TGTGCCAGCAGCTTGGGCAGGGGGGATGAGCAGTTCTTC
CASSLGRGDEQFF
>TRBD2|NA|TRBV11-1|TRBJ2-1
TGTGCCAGCAGCCCGTACTGGGGACTAGTATACAATGAGCAGTTCTTC
CASSPYWGLVYNEQFF
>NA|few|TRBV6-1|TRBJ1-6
TGTGCCAGCAGGCAAAAGGTGGGGGAACTAAATTCACCCCTCCACTTT
CASRQKVGELNSPLHF
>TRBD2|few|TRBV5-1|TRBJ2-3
TGCGCCAGCAGTTGGACTAGCGGGGTGACCACAGATACGCAGTATTTT
CASSWTSGVTTDTQYF
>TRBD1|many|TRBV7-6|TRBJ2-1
TGTGCCAGCAGCTTGGGGGACAGGCAGTTGTTC
CASSLGDRQLF
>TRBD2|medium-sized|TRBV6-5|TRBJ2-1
TGTGCCAGCAGGACGGCGACTAGCGGGAGTGGTGAGCAGTTCTTC
CASRTATSGSGEQFF
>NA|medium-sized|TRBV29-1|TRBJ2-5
TGCAGCGTTGAAGGGCTGGAGACCCAGTACTTC
CSVEGLETQYF
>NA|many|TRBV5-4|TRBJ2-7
TGTGCCAGCAGCTCCACGGATTACGAGCAGTACTTC
CASSSTDYEQYF
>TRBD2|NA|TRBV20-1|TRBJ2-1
TGCAGTGTAGGGCGGGAGAATGAGCAGTTCTTC
CSVGRENEQFF
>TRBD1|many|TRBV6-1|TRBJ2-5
TGTGCCAGCAGTGACCGGGACAGAAGGAGAGAGACCCAGTACTTC
CASSDRDRRRETQYF
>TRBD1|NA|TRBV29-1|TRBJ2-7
TGCAGCGGTATCCGGACAGGGTTTGGGTACGAGCAGTACTTC
CSGIRTGFGYEQYF
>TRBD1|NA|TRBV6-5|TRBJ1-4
TGTGCCAGCAGTGAACAAAATTTGGGACAGGGTAATGAAAAACTGTTTTTT
CASSEQNLGQGNEKLFF
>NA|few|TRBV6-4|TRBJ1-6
TGTGCCAGCAGTGAACAAATTGACAGTCCCCTCCACTTT
CASSEQIDSPLHF
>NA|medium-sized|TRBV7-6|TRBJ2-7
TGTGCCAGCAGCTTAGCCCCAGGAGTCGAGCAGTACTTC
CASSLAPGVEQYF
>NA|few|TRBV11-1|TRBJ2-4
TGTGCCAGCAGCTTAACGGTTGGCAAAAACATTCAGTACTTC
CASSLTVGKNIQYF
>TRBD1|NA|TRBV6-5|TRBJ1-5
TGTGCCAGCACCGCAAGGGACAGGAGCAATCAGCCCCAGCATTTT
CASTARDRSNQPQHF
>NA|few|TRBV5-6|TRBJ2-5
TGTGCCAGCAGCCGGCCTCAGGGTGGAAAGAAGGAGACCCAGTACTTC
CASSRPQGGKKETQYF
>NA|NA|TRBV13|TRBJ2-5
TGTGCCAGCAGCTTAGTCGATGAGCCAGAAGAGACCCAGTACTTC
CASSLVDEPEETQYF
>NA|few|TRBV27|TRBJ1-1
TGTGCCAGCAGGCGACAGGAGGCGAACACTGAAGCTTTCTTT
CASRRQEANTEAFF
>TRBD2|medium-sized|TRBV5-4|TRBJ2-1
TGTGCCAGCAGCTTGGATGCTAGCGGTTACAATGAGCAGTTCTTC
CASSLDASGYNEQFF
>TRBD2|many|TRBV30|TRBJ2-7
TGTGCCTGGAGTGGAGACGGGGGGACCTACGAGCAGTACTTC
CAWSGDGGTYEQYF
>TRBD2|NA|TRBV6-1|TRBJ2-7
TGTGCCAGCGGCTTCATGGGAGGGTGGTACGAGCAGTACTTC
CASGFMGGWYEQYF
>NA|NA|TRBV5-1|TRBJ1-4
TGCGCCAGCAGTCAAGGAGGGCTTAATGAAAAACTGTTTTTT
CASSQGGLNEKLFF
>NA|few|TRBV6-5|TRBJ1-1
TGTGCCATCGGGGGGGAATCAACTTTT
CAIGGESTF
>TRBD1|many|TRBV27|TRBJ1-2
TGTGCCATCCCGGACAGGGGGCATGATGGCTACACCTTC
CAIPDRGHDGYTF
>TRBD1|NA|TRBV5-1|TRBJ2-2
TGCGCCAGCAGCTCTTTCGACAGGGGAAAAGACTCCGGGGAGCTGTTTTTT
CASSSFDRGKDSGELFF
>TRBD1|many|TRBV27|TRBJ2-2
TGTGCCAGCAGCTCCCCGGGACAGGGGTGGAACACCGGGGAGCTGTTTTTT
CASSSPGQGWNTGELFF
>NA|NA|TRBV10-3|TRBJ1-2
TGTGCCATCAGCGCAGGTAGTTTGGTAAATGGCTACACCTTC
CAISAGSLVNGYTF
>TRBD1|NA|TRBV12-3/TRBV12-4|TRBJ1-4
TGTGCCAGCAGTTTGGGGGGGACAGGGCTGGGGAAAGGGGAAAAACTGTTTTTT
CASSLGGTGLGKGEKLFF
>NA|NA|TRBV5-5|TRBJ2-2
TGTGCCAGCAGCTGGGACGGCGCGAACACCGGGGAGCTGTTTTTT
CASSWDGANTGELFF
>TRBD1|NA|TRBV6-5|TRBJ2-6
TGTGCCAGCAGTTTGACCGGGACAGGGGGCTCTGGGGCCAACGTCCTGACTTTC
CASSLTGTGGSGANVLTF
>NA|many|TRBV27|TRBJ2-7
TGTGCCAGCAGCTACCGCCCGTCCTACGAGCAGTACTTC
CASSYRPSYEQYF
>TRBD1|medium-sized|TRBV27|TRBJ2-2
TGTGCCAGCAGCTTAACCCATGGACAGGGCGAATTCACCGGGGAGCTGTTTTTT
CASSLTHGQGEFTGELFF
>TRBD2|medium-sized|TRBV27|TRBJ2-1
TGTGCGGGCCCCGGGGCGCGGGAGGGCAATGAGCAGTTCTTC
CAGPGAREGNEQFF
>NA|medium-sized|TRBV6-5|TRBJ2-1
TGTGCCAGCAGTTCCCGTGGAAACGAGCAGTTCTTC
CASSSRGNEQFF
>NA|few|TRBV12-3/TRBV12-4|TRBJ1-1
TGTGCCAGCAGTTCACAAGAGAACACTGAAGCTTTCTTT
CASSSQENTEAFF
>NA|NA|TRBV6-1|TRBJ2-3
TGTGCCGCCCTGACAGACTCCACAGATACGCAGTATTTT
CAALTDSTDTQYF
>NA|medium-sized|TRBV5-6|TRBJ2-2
TGTGCCAGCAGCTTGTACCGCACTACCGGGGAGCTGTTTTTT
CASSLYRTTGELFF
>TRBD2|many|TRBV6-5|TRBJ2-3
TGTGCCAGCAGCTCTTCCGGGACTAGCGGGGGGGTTGATACGCAGTATTTT
CASSSSGTSGGVDTQYF
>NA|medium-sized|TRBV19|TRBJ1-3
TGTGCCAGTACTGATACATACTCTGGAAACACCATATATTTT
CASTDTYSGNTIYF
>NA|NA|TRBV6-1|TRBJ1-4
TGTGCCAGTATGACTGCCCCAAGTGAAAAACTGTTTTTT
CASMTAPSEKLFF
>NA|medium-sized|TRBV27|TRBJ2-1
TGTGCCAGCAGCACAGGGTTGAATGAGCAGTTCTTC
CASSTGLNEQFF
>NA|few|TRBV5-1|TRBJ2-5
TGCGCCAGCCGACAGGGAGGGGTCCGAGAGACCCAGTACTTC
CASRQGGVRETQYF
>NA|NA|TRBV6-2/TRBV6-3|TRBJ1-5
TGTGCCAGCAGTTACGGGGGGGGGGTTATAAATCAGCCCCAGCATTTT
CASSYGGGVINQPQHF
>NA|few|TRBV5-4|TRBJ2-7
TGTGCCAGCAGCTTGGGGGGTGGACTAACCTACGAGCAGTACTTC
CASSLGGGLTYEQYF
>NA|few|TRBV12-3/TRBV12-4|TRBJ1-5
TGTGCCACCTCATTGGGGGAGGGTCAGCCCCAGCATTTT
CATSLGEGQPQHF
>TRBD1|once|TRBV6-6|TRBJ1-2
TGTGCCAGCAGGGCAGTCGGGACAGGGGATGGCTACACCTTC
CASRAVGTGDGYTF
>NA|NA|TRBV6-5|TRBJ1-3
TGTGCCAGCAGTTTCTCACAGGCGAGCTCTGGAAACACCATATATTTT
CASSFSQASSGNTIYF
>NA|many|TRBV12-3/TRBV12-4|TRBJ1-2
TGTGCCAGCAGTTTTACCGGGTCCTATGGCTACACCTTC
CASSFTGSYGYTF